This T cell receptor (beta chain) was captured in a study of blood T cell repertoires in COVID-19. This CDR3 spans 14 amino acids. The V gene's germline CDR1 is MNHEY and CDR2 SMNVEV (reference sequence). Unmatched junction bases numbered 14, after V lost 7 bases and J lost 9 bases. What the recovered Cohort 3 donors had was two negative PCRs, clearance, or symptom resolution. Produced via immunoSEQ multiplex PCR; TCRdb's table is partial and in-frame only. The sample carries 150,000 to 200,000 clones, around 84% recorded once. Sample: PBMCs or T cells enriched from blood (not recorded which). The sequence was obtained from a man between 40 and 49 years old who had recovered from COVID-19. The chain couples TRBV27 to TRBJ1-1; 7 bases map to TRBD1. CDR3 in amino acids: CASTPRGRVSQAFF. CDR3 coding DNA: TGTGCCAGCACCCCAAGGGGGCGGGTTTCTCAAGCTTTCTTT.